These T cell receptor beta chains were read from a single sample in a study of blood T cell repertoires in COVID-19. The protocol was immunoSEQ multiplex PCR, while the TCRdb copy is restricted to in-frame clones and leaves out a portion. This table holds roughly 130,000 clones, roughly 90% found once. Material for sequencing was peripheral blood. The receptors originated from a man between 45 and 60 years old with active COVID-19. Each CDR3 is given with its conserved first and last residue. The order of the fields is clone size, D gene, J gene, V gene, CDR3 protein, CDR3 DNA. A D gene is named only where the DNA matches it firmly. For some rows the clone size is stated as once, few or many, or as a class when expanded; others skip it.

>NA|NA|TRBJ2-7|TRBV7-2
CASSFGGTYEQYF
TGTGCCAGCAGCTTCGGAGGAACCTACGAGCAGTACTTC
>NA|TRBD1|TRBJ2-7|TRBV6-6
CASSPWTGTREQYF
TGTGCCAGCAGTCCGTGGACAGGGACCAGGGAGCAGTACTTC
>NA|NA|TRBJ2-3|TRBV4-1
CASSQGADTGTQYF
TGCGCCAGCAGCCAAGGCGCAGATACGGGTACGCAGTATTTT
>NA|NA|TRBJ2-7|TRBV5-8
CASNPLYRRGVTYEQYF
TGTGCCAGCAACCCCCTTTACCGTCGGGGAGTAACCTACGAGCAGTACTTC
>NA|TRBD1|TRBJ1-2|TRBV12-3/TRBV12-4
CASSRQGRYGYTF
TGTGCCAGCAGTCGACAGGGGAGGTATGGCTACACCTTC
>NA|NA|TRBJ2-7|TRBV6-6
CASSTIGYEQYF
TGTGCCAGCAGCACGATCGGGTACGAGCAGTACTTC
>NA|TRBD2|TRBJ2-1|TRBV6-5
CASRSPGLAMEQFF
TGTGCCAGCAGGTCTCCGGGACTAGCAATGGAGCAGTTCTTC
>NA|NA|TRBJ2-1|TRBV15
CATSREVGGLRNEQFF
TGTGCCACCAGCAGAGAGGTGGGGGGGCTCAGAAATGAGCAGTTCTTC
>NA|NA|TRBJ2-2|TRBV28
CASSLGQGQLFF
TGTGCCAGCAGTTTAGGGCAGGGGCAGCTGTTTTTT
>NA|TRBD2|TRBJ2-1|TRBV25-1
CASIGLAGSEQFF
TGTGCCAGCATCGGGCTAGCGGGAAGTGAGCAGTTCTTC
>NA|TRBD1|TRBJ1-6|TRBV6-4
CASNINRGKKSPLHF
TGTGCCAGCAATATTAACAGGGGTAAGAAATCACCCCTCCACTTT
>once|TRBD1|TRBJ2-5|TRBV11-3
CASSRGQGDQYF
TGTGCCAGCAGCCGAGGACAGGGGGACCAGTACTTC
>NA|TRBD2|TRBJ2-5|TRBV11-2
CASRRLAGQETQYF
TGTGCCAGCAGAAGACTAGCGGGACAAGAGACCCAGTACTTC
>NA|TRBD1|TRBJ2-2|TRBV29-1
CSVRGTANTGELFF
TGCAGCGTCAGGGGGACAGCCAACACCGGGGAGCTGTTTTTT
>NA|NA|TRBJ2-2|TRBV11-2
CASSLSATGRELFF
TGTGCCAGCAGCTTGAGCGCGACGGGTCGGGAGCTGTTTTTT
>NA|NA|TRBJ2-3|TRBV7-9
CASSFEGGLSDTQYF
TGTGCCAGCAGCTTTGAGGGGGGGCTCTCAGATACGCAGTATTTT
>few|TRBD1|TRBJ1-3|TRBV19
CASAGGPNSGNTIYF
TGTGCCAGCGCAGGGGGGCCTAACTCTGGAAACACCATATATTTT
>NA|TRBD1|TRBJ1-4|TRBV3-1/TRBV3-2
CASTGVGEKLFF
TGTGCCTCGACAGGGGTCGGTGAAAAACTGTTTTTT
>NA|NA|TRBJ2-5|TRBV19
CASRKKGGQETQYF
TGTGCCAGTAGGAAAAAGGGGGGGCAAGAGACCCAGTACTTC
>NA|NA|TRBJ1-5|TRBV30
CAWSGDSNQPQHF
TGTGCCTGGAGCGGGGATAGCAATCAGCCCCAGCATTTT
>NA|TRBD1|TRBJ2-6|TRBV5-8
CASSWAGTGVFGGANVLTF
TGTGCCAGCAGCTGGGCCGGGACAGGCGTCTTTGGAGGGGCCAACGTCCTGACTTTC
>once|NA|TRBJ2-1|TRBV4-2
CASSHSDTQWRQFF
TGTGCCAGCAGCCATTCGGACACTCAATGGAGGCAGTTCTTC
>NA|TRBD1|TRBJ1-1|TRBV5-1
CASSPRTGDTEAFF
TGCGCCAGCAGCCCCCGGACAGGCGACACTGAAGCTTTCTTT
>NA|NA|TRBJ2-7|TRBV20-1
CSASLAYEQYF
TGCAGTGCTAGTCTGGCATACGAGCAGTACTTC
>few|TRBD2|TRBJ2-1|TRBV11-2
CASSSLGLANLSYNEQFF
TGTGCCAGCAGCTCTTTAGGACTAGCCAACCTTTCCTACAATGAGCAGTTCTTC
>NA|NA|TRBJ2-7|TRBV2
CASSRGTARSEQYF
TGTGCCAGCAGCCGCGGGACAGCCCGAAGCGAGCAGTACTTC
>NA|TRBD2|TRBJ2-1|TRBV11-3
CASSLDPFGTSGTLWGEQFF
TGTGCCAGCAGCTTAGATCCATTCGGGACTAGCGGGACGCTTTGGGGTGAGCAGTTCTTC
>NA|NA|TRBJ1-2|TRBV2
CASSVGDRGYTF
TGTGCCAGCAGTGTCGGGGATCGAGGCTACACCTTC
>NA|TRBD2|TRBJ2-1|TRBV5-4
CASSLGGLAGGLSSYNEQFF
TGTGCCAGCAGCTTGGGGGGACTAGCGGGAGGCCTGAGCTCCTACAATGAGCAGTTCTTC
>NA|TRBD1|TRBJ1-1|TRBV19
CASSMGQKEAFF
TGTGCCAGTAGTATGGGACAGAAGGAAGCTTTCTTT
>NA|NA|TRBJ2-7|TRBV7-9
CASSLPRGEQYF
TGTGCCAGCAGCCTTCCGCGGGGAGAGCAGTACTTC
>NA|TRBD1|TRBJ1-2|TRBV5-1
CASSRGQGLLYGYTF
TGCGCCAGCAGCAGAGGACAGGGCCTCCTCTATGGCTACACCTTC
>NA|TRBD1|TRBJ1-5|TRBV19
CASRRQGLTQPQHF
TGTGCCAGTAGGCGACAGGGGTTAACTCAGCCCCAGCATTTT
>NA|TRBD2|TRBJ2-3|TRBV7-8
CASSLGRTSGGLDTQYF
TGTGCCAGCAGCTTAGGCAGGACTAGCGGGGGCCTGGATACGCAGTATTTT
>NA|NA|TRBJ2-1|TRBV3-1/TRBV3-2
CASTRGSRSYNEQFF
TGTGCCAGCACTAGGGGGAGTAGGTCCTACAATGAGCAGTTCTTC
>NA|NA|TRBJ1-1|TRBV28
CASSPNGGGMTFF
TGTGCCAGCAGCCCTAATGGGGGAGGGATGACTTTCTTT
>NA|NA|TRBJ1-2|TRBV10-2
CASSDNRENYGYTF
TGCGCCAGCAGTGACAACAGGGAAAACTATGGCTACACCTTC
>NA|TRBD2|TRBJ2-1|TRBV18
CASSQGLAGGGEQFF
TGTGCCAGCTCTCAAGGACTAGCGGGAGGGGGTGAGCAGTTCTTC
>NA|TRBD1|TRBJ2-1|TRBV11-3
CASSRSWTGDHNEQFF
TGTGCCAGCAGCCGATCCTGGACAGGGGACCACAATGAGCAGTTCTTC
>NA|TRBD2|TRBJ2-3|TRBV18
CASSPGLAGVSDTQYF
TGTGCCAGCTCACCGGGACTAGCGGGAGTATCAGATACGCAGTATTTT
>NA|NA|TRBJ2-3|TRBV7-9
CASSFVDTQYF
TGTGCCAGCAGCTTCGTCGATACGCAGTATTTT
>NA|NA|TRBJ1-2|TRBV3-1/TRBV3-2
CASSQDPGGYTF
TGTGCCAGCAGCCAAGATCCAGGGGGCTACACCTTC
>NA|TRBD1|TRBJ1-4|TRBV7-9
CASSPGQVELFF
TGTGCCAGCAGCCCTGGACAGGTGGAACTGTTTTTT
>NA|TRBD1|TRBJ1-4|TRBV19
CASRDRGDEKLFF
TGTGCCAGTAGGGACAGGGGGGATGAAAAACTGTTTTTT